These 23 T cell receptor beta chains were all obtained from the same sample, sequenced in a study of shared clonotypes between healthy human individuals. Measured with immunoSEQ multiplex PCR; TCRdb has only the in-frame clones, and not every one. In the table there are 1.5 million to 2.5 million clones, roughly 94% of which are singletons. Naive-designated CD8 cells lacked CD45RO, were positively enriched for CCR7, and omitted terminally differentiated effector memory CD45RA+ cells. Sequencing was performed on naive CD8+ T cells sorted from blood. All receptors come from a man between 18 and 29 years old in good health.

The rearrangement links TRBV19 to TRBJ2-1; D is uncertain. In germline, CDR1 is LNHDA, CDR2 SQIVND (reference sequence). The CDR3 loop spans 13 amino acids. The germline V and J ends were trimmed by 5 bases and 4 bases, with 9 bases remaining between them. CDR3 sequence: CASSPDGYNEQFF. DNA for the CDR3: TGTGCCAGTAGTCCGGACGGATACAATGAGCAGTTCTTC.

To note about this clone: The same CDR3 also results from other DNA sequences found in this sample. The gene calls are TRBV5-5 and TRBJ1-2; TRBD1 aligns across 7 bases. CDR3 size: 13 residues. After removal of 2 bases from V and 3 bases from J, the junction contained 1 base not matched to a gene. Germline V lookup: CDR1 SGHKS, CDR2 YYEKEE (reference sequence). The CDR3 sequence: CASSFTGDYGYTF. CDR3 sequence (DNA): TGTGCCAGCAGCTTTACAGGGGACTATGGCTACACCTTC. Combining the CDR3 with reference TRBV5-5 and TRBJ1-2 gives the whole variable domain DAGVTQSPTHLIKTRGQQVTLRCSPISGHKSVSWYQQVLGQGPQFIFQYYEKEERGRGNFPDRFSARQFPNYSSELNVNALLLGDSALYLCASSFTGDYGYTFGSGTRLTVV.

The rearrangement joins TRBV7-9 to TRBJ1-4; perhaps TRBD1 as D (5 bases). The CDR3 has 15 amino acids. Trimming left V 3 bases short and J 5 bases short, with 13 bases between. Germline CDR1 SEHNR, CDR2 FQNEAQ (reference sequence). The CDR3 sequence is CASSFWGAENEKLFF. The DNA for the CDR3 is TGTGCCAGCAGCTTCTGGGGCGCGGAGAATGAAAAACTGTTTTTT.

Comments on this clone: Other DNA sequences from this sample encode an identical CDR3 as well. V is TRBV6-1 and J is TRBJ2-1; D is undetermined. The CDR3 is 13 amino acids. The V gene lost 3 bases and the J gene lost 1 base, with 4 bases spanning the gap. The germline V gene encodes CDR1 MNHNS and CDR2 SASEGT. The CDR3 coding sequence is TGTGCCAGCAGTGAGGGTTCCTACAATGAGCAGTTCTTC. This codes for CASSEGSYNEQFF.

This chain uses TRBV27 with TRBJ2-7; D is ambiguous. The CDR3 sequence is 16 residues long. Trimming took 4 bases from V and 3 from J, leaving 19 bases between them. Germline CDR1 and CDR2: MNHEY and SMNVEV (reference sequence). CDR3 DNA: TGTGCCAGCAGTTCCCTACCTCAGACGGGCATCTACGAGCAGTACTTC. Encoded protein: CASSSLPQTGIYEQYF.

This clone was detected once. V gene TRBV7-8 combines with J gene TRBJ1-1, with D possibly TRBD1 on 6 matching bases. The length of the CDR3 is 16 residues. Germline V gives CDR1 SGHVS, CDR2 FQNEAQ. V lost 0 bases, J lost 1 base, and 12 bases lay in between. Written as DNA, the CDR3 is TGTGCCAGCAGCTTAGCGTTTTGGACAGAGAACACTGAAGCTTTCTTT. This sequence encodes CASSLAFWTENTEAFF.

The CDR3 loop reads CTSSQDQLGCSHGYTF. In DNA, the CDR3 is TGCACCAGCAGCCAAGATCAATTGGGCTGTAGTCATGGCTACACCTTC. The V call is TRBV1, the J call TRBJ1-2; the DNA was not used to check the table's D call, TRBD1. TRBV1 constitutes a pseudogene. The CDR3 extends over 16 amino acids.

The rearrangement uses TRBV7-2 and TRBJ2-7; TRBD1 might be the D (5 bases). V was cut by 4 bases and J by 6 bases, with 7 bases left in between. CDR1 and CDR2 from the germline V gene are SGHTA and FQGNSA. This CDR3 has 11 residues. This CDR3 is CASSYTGEQYF. The CDR3 region has the DNA TGTGCCAGCAGCTATACAGGCGAGCAGTACTTC.

Comments on this clone: Within the sample, other DNA sequences also encode this same CDR3. The J gene is TRBJ2-1, the V gene TRBV30, with 8 bases that match TRBD2. Trimming at V came to 3 bases and at J to 3 bases, leaving 4 bases not matched to a gene. The CDR3 sequence is 14 residues long. Germline values: CDR1 GTSNPN, CDR2 SVGIG (reference sequence). CDR3 sequence: CAWSSSGSYNEQFF. The CDR3 region has the DNA TGTGCCTGGAGCTCGAGCGGGAGCTACAATGAGCAGTTCTTC.

Notes on this clone: The sample holds other DNA sequences that translate to the same CDR3. The CDR3 DNA follows: TGTGCCTGGAGTGTAGGGATGGATAATTCACCCCTCCACTTT. Translated, it gives CAWSVGMDNSPLHF. This chain links TRBV30 with TRBJ1-6; D not resolved. Germline CDR1 and CDR2: GTSNPN and SVGIG (reference sequence). The CDR3 loop spans 14 amino acids. The V end lost 0 bases, the J end lost 5 bases, and 8 bases lay between the germline ends.

Only one count was recorded for this clone. The same CDR3 is also encoded by other DNA sequences in this sample. This chain links TRBV28 with TRBJ1-1, with a tentative D call TRBD1 (5 bases). There are 14 residues in the CDR3. V lost 3 bases and J 1 base, leaving 9 bases between the germline ends. The germline CDR1 and CDR2 sequences are MDHEN and SYDVKM. CDR3 DNA sequence: TGTGCCAGCAGTTTGGGGGACTCGAACACTGAAGCTTTCTTT. Its translation is CASSLGDSNTEAFF.

The V call is TRBV2, the J call TRBJ1-3; unclear D gene. Trimming left V 4 bases short and J 2 bases short, with 15 bases between. The CDR3 consists of 16 residues. The germline gives CDR1 SNHLY, CDR2 FYNNEI. Written as DNA, the CDR3 is TGTGCCAGCAGTGTCAGGTCCGAGGGAACTGGAAACACCATATATTTT. It codes for CASSVRSEGTGNTIYF. Together with reference TRBV2 and TRBJ1-3, the CDR3 gives the full variable domain: EPEVTQTPSHQVTQMGQEVILRCVPISNHLYFYWYRQILGQKVEFLVSFYNNEISEKSEIFDDQFSVERPDGSNFTLKIRSTKLEDSAMYFCASSVRSEGTGNTIYFGEGSWLTVV.

This chain uses TRBV6-5 with TRBJ1-1, with 7 bases matching TRBD1. Germline values: CDR1 MNHEY, CDR2 SVGAGI. The CDR3 sequence is 15 residues long. The V gene end was trimmed by 0 bases and the J gene end by 7 bases; junction bases not matched to a gene: 8. The CDR3 bases are TGTGCCAGCAGTTACTCGAGTCACAGGGGTATTGAAGCTTTCTTT. It translates to CASSYSSHRGIEAFF.

The chain links TRBV29-1 to TRBJ2-1; a weak D match, TRBD2 (5 bases). The CDR3 totals 13 residues. Looked up from germline, CDR1 is SQVTM and CDR2 is ANQGSEA. The V end lost 2 bases, the J end lost 7 bases, and 12 bases lay between the germline ends. CDR3 loop: CSVERESRNEQFF. The CDR3 region has the DNA TGCAGCGTTGAAAGGGAGAGCCGAAATGAGCAGTTCTTC.

CDR3 bases: TGTGCCAGCAGCTTGGGGCTTATGAGCCAGCCCCAGCATTTT. Its translation is CASSLGLMSQPQHF. The chain uses TRBV11-2 and TRBJ1-5, with D possibly TRBD1 on 5 matching bases. V lost 3 bases to trimming and J lost 7 bases, with 13 bases between them. CDR3 size: 14 residues. Germline CDR1 reads SGHAT; CDR2 reads FQNNGV.

The chain links TRBV15 to TRBJ2-2, with 13 bases that match TRBD2. The CDR3 runs to 20 residues. Germline CDR1 and CDR2: LNHNV and YYDKDF (reference sequence). J gave up 0 bases and V 3 bases, and 10 bases lay outside the gene matches. CDR3 in amino acids: CATSSSQLAGGGTNTGELFF. The DNA for the CDR3 is TGTGCCACCAGCAGTTCGCAACTAGCGGGAGGGGGGACGAACACCGGGGAGCTGTTTTTT.

The chain has TRBV19 and TRBJ2-2, with 9 bases matching TRBD1. The CDR3 extends over 14 amino acids. With V trimmed by 6 bases and J by 2 bases, 1 base remained unmatched. Looked up from germline, CDR1 is LNHDA and CDR2 is SQIVND (reference sequence). The CDR3 protein is CASRQGANTGELFF. The DNA of the CDR3 is TGTGCCAGTAGACAGGGGGCAAACACCGGGGAGCTGTTTTTT.

Worth noting for this clone: Other DNA sequences of this sample code for an identical CDR3. The chain employs TRBV27 and TRBJ2-3, with D unclear. The CDR3 is 14 amino acids. The germline V gene has CDR1 MNHEY and CDR2 SMNVEV (reference sequence). Trimming took off 6 bases at V and 0 bases at J, with 10 bases between the two ends. CDR3 DNA sequence: TGTGCCAGCAGCCGAGGACCCAGCACAGATACGCAGTATTTT. It is translated as CASSRGPSTDTQYF.

This chain connects TRBV5-1 to TRBJ2-5, with unresolved D. The CDR3 is made up of 14 amino acids. Germline CDR1 is SGHRS and CDR2 is YFSETQ. V lost 4 bases and J 7 bases, leaving 17 bases between the germline ends. The CDR3 bases are TGCGCCAGCAGCATCCCGACAAATGATGGGACCCAGTACTTC. Translated, it gives CASSIPTNDGTQYF.

In DNA form, the CDR3 reads TGTGCCAGCAGTTTACCTCCCCCGGGATCCTACGAGCAGTACTTC. Translated, it gives CASSLPPPGSYEQYF. The chain joins TRBV28 to TRBJ2-7; TRBD2 might be the D (5 bases). V shed 2 bases and J shed 1 base, with 12 bases lying between them. Germline values: CDR1 MDHEN, CDR2 SYDVKM. The CDR3 runs 15 residues.

This chain links TRBV13 with TRBJ1-2; a possible D gene is TRBD1 (5 bases). V was cut by 6 bases and J by 8 bases, with 16 bases left in between. The CDR3 is made up of 13 amino acids. Germline V gene sequence: CDR1 PRHDT, CDR2 FYEKMQ (reference sequence). In DNA form, the CDR3 reads TGTGCCAGCAGTCTTAAGGGGTCGGGAGGCTACACCTTC. Translation gives CASSLKGSGGYTF.

V is TRBV19 and J is TRBJ2-1, with 8 bases identical to TRBD1. The ends lost 4 bases at V and 7 bases at J; junction bases unmatched: 9. The CDR3 totals 15 residues. CDR1 and CDR2 (germline): LNHDA, SQIVND (reference sequence). DNA of the CDR3: TGTGCCAGTAGTACGTCCGCGACAGGGGTAAATGAGCAGTTCTTC. It encodes CASSTSATGVNEQFF. Combining the CDR3 with reference TRBV19 and TRBJ2-1 gives the whole variable domain DGGITQSPKYLFRKEGQNVTLSCEQNLNHDAMYWYRQDPGQGLRLIYYSQIVNDFQKGDIAEGYSVSREKKESFPLTVTSAQKNPTAFYLCASSTSATGVNEQFFGPGTRLTVL.

This sequence joins TRBV6-1 and TRBJ1-5; TRBD1 matches 11 bases. The CDR3 is made up of 16 amino acids. V was clipped by 3 bases and J by 3 bases; unmatched bases: 4. Germline loops: CDR1 MNHNS, CDR2 SASEGT. CDR3 nucleotide sequence: TGTGCCAGCAGTGACAAGGACAGGGGGCTCAATCAGCCCCAGCATTTT. It translates to CASSDKDRGLNQPQHF.